The T cell receptor (beta chain) under discussion was sequenced for a study of T cell responses to AZD1222 COVID-19 vaccine. TCRdb keeps only in-frame clones here, not all; method: immunoSEQ multiplex PCR. The sample records about 76,000 clones, about 74% being singletons. CDR3 length: 12 amino acids. V was cut by 7 bases and J by 4 bases, with 10 bases left in between. Looked up from germline, CDR1 is SGHDN and CDR2 is FVKESK. Study results and limitations: Females outnumbered males among donors, who were mostly white British; clonal diversity was possibly underestimated.

To note about this clone: Its antigen is unidentified.

Material: peripheral blood, obtained 28 days after the second dose of the MenACWY control vaccine. This receptor was identified in an adult who received the MenACWY meningococcal vaccine as a control. V and J are TRBV14 and TRBJ2-5; D is possibly TRBD1 or TRBD2 (5 bases each). In nucleotides, the CDR3 is TGTGCCAGCAATCGGGGCGGAGAGACCCAGTACTTC. It translates to CASNRGGETQYF. The entire variable domain, with the rest obtained from reference TRBV14 and TRBJ2-5, is as follows: EAGVTQFPSHSVIEKGQTVTLRCDPISGHDNLYWYRRVMGKEIKFLLHFVKESKQDESGMPNNRFLAERTGGTYSTLKVQPAELEDSGVYFCASNRGGETQYFGPGTRLLVL.